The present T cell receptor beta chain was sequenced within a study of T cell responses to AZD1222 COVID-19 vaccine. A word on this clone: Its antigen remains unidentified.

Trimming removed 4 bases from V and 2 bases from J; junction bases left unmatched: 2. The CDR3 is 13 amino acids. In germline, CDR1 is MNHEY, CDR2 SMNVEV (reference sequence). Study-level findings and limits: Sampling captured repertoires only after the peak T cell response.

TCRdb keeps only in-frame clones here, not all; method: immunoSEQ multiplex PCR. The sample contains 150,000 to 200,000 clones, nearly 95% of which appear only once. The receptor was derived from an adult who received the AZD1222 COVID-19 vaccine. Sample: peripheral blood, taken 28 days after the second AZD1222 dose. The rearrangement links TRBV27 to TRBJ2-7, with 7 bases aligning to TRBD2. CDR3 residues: CASSSGGPYEQYF. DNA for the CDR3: TGTGCCAGCAGTTCGGGGGGACCCTACGAGCAGTACTTC.